This TCR beta chain was recorded in a study of read filtering for tumor transcriptome and immune sequencing. Study-level information: The cohort had 17 men and around 15 women aged about 40 to 90, mean roughly 71 years.

The CDR3 is 17 residues long. The V end lost 0 bases, the J end lost 0 bases, and 18 bases lay between the germline ends. CDR1 is GTSNPN and CDR2 is SVGIG in the germline V gene (reference sequence). Molecular barcoded adaptors covering alpha/delta and beta/gamma chains were used on about 390 ng RNA. TCRdb redid the calling of the reads with MiXCR, one entry per CDR3 protein. Of about 90,000 distinct CDR3 sequences detected, 10% to 15% appear once; the ten largest clones hold 15%. This clonotype occurred many times. The chain links TRBV30 to TRBJ2-7; D might be TRBD1 or TRBD2, each matching 5 bases. The sample comprised a population of CD138-negative cells sorted from bone marrow. The clonotype comes from a donor aged 40 or over with multiple myeloma. This CDR3 reads CAWSVWESRGDSYEQYF. CDR3 nucleotide sequence: TGTGCCTGGAGTGTTTGGGAAAGCAGAGGGGACTCCTACGAGCAGTACTTC. The whole variable domain, remainder taken from reference TRBV30 and TRBJ2-7, is SQTIHQWPATLVQPVGSPLSLECTVEGTSNPNLYWYRQAAGRGLQLLFYSVGIGQISSEVPQNLSASRPQDRQFILSSKKLLLSDSGFYLCAWSVWESRGDSYEQYFGPGTRLTVT.